The T cell receptor beta chain under discussion was sequenced for a study of T cells after yellow fever vaccination. TCRdb analysed the 5' RACE reads with MiXCR anew, one entry per CDR3 protein. The table has 230,000 or so distinct CDR3 sequences, approximately 3.8% seen once. Germline assignment: CDR1 SQVTM and CDR2 ANQGSEA. This CDR3 is built from 12 residues. V shed 3 bases and J shed 4 bases, with 6 bases lying between them. At least ten counts were recorded for this clonotype. This chain links TRBV29-1 with TRBJ2-2; no clear D gene. This clonotype was obtained from a man aged 18-30 years who received the YFV17D yellow fever vaccine. Sequenced here: PBMCs, sampled 15 days after the yellow fever booster vaccination. For the CDR3, the DNA is TGCAGCGTTGACAAGATCACCGGGGAGCTGTTTTTT. It encodes CSVDKITGELFF.